These 8 T cell receptor beta chains originate from one sample sequenced in a study of blood T cell repertoires in COVID-19. The protocol was immunoSEQ multiplex PCR, while the TCRdb copy is restricted to in-frame clones and leaves out a portion. The sample yields about 42,000 clones, roughly 89% seen once. Sequenced material: peripheral blood. These receptors came from a human donor in a cohort sampled during active COVID-19.

This rearrangement joins TRBV27 to TRBJ1-1; unclear D gene. The CDR3 runs 13 residues. Germline V gives CDR1 MNHEY, CDR2 SMNVEV (reference sequence). The V and J ends lost 6 bases and 6 bases respectively, with 14 bases between them. The CDR3 region is CASSLSPGSEAFF. CDR3 nucleotides: TGTGCCAGCAGCCTTTCCCCGGGGTCTGAAGCTTTCTTT.

The chain employs TRBV6-6 and TRBJ2-7, with TRBD1 matching over 9 bases. The junction had 4 bases not matched to a gene; V was cut back by 7 bases and J by 0 bases. CDR1 and CDR2 (germline): MNHNY, SVGAGI (reference sequence). CDR3 length: 14 amino acids. The CDR3 loop reads CASIPGQGSYEQYF. CDR3 DNA sequence: TGTGCCAGCATCCCGGGACAGGGCTCCTACGAGCAGTACTTC.

V and J are TRBV6-5 and TRBJ1-3; 7 bases align to TRBD1. The V segment lost 9 bases and the J segment 3 bases; nucleotides outside the gene matches: 5. From germline, CDR1 is MNHEY and CDR2 SVGAGI. CDR3 length: 13 residues. The CDR3 loop is CASHTGDGNTIYF. CDR3 bases: TGTGCCAGTCATACAGGGGATGGAAACACCATATATTTT.

Turning to this clone: An end of the junction does not agree with germline; a read error may underlie this. The identical CDR3 is also encoded by other nucleotide sequences in the sample. This sequence joins TRBV6-2 or TRBV6-3 and TRBJ2-7; TRBD2 matches at 7 bases. The germline gives CDR1 MNHEY, CDR2 SVGEGT. This CDR3 comprises 14 residues. The CDR3 protein is CASSPSGATYEQYF. The CDR3, as DNA: TGTGCCAGCAGTCCCAGCGGGGCCACCTACGAACAGTACTTC.

This chain uses TRBV4-3 with TRBJ2-7; tentative D call: TRBD1 (5 bases). Per germline, CDR1 LGHNA and CDR2 YSLEER. V lost 6 bases and J 3 bases, leaving 12 bases between the germline ends. The CDR3 is 13 residues long. The chain's CDR3 is CASSRRTNYEQYF. In nucleotides, the CDR3 is TGCGCCAGCAGTCGAAGGACAAACTACGAGCAGTACTTC.

This sequence joins TRBV7-2 and TRBJ1-3; no clear D gene. Trimming removed 2 bases at V and 1 base at J, with 9 bases between. The length of the CDR3 is 15 residues. CDR1 SGHTA and CDR2 FQGNSA come from the germline V gene. DNA of the CDR3: TGTGCCAGCAGCTTATTCGGCGGTTCTGGAAACACCATATATTTT. This translates into CASSLFGGSGNTIYF.

The J gene is TRBJ2-3, the V gene TRBV10-3; 10 bases align to TRBD1. The germline CDR1 and CDR2 sequences are ENHRY and SYGVKD. After removal of 5 bases from V and 3 bases from J, the junction contained 2 bases not matched to a gene. The CDR3 is 14 amino acids. Here the CDR3 reads CAISRTGGTDTQYF. In nucleotides, the CDR3 is TGTGCCATCAGTCGGACAGGGGGGACAGATACGCAGTATTTT.

The chain employs TRBV5-1 and TRBJ1-2; D is unresolved. CDR3 length equals 14 residues. V dropped 0 bases and J dropped 8 bases, with 14 bases sitting between them. Germline CDR1 reads SGHRS; CDR2 reads YFSETQ. This CDR3 is CASSLANRAGGYTF. The CDR3 DNA follows: TGCGCCAGCAGCTTGGCAAACCGGGCGGGGGGCTACACCTTC.